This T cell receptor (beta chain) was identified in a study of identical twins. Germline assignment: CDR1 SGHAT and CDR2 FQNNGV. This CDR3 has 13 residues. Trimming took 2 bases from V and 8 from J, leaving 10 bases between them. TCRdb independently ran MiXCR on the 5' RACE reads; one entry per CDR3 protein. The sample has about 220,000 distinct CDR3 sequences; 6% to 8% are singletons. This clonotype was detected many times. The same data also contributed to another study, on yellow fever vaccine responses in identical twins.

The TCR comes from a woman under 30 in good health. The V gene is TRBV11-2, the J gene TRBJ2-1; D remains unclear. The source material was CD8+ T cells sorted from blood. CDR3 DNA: TGTGCCAGCAGCTTAACAGAGGACGATGAGCAGTTCTTC. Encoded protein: CASSLTEDDEQFF.